These T cell receptor beta chains were read from a single sample in a study of cytomegalovirus exposure and HLA in healthy donors. TCRdb's copy holds only in-frame clones and misses some; the assay was immunoSEQ multiplex PCR. This sample has roughly 61,000 clones, with around 80% found just once. The specimen sequenced was PBMCs. The origin of the receptors is a male donor in good health and CMV-seronegative. Both conserved end residues are part of each CDR3. Fields, in order: J gene, CDR3 length, clone size, D gene, V gene, CDR3 protein, CDR3 DNA. D genes are given only for firm matches. The listing skips clone size in some rows; elsewhere it reads once, few, many or a size class.

J: TRBJ2-5; length: 16; size: -; D: TRBD2; V: TRBV9; CDR3: CASSPTVRGDQETQYF; DNA: TGTGCCAGCAGCCCTACCGTCCGGGGGGACCAAGAGACCCAGTACTTC
J: TRBJ2-2; length: 18; size: -; D: -; V: TRBV9; CDR3: CASSVGVGLGLTTGELFF; DNA: TGTGCCAGCAGCGTAGGGGTGGGTTTAGGACTGACTACCGGGGAGCTGTTTTTT
J: TRBJ1-6; length: 16; size: -; D: TRBD1; V: TRBV18; CDR3: CASSPRTGGVNSPLHF; DNA: TGTGCCAGCTCCCCTAGGACAGGGGGCGTGAATTCACCCCTCCACTTT
J: TRBJ1-3; length: 16; size: once; D: TRBD1; V: TRBV9; CDR3: CASSVDRGRTGNTIYF; DNA: TGTGCCAGCAGCGTAGACAGGGGGCGGACTGGAAACACCATATATTTT
J: TRBJ1-2; length: 16; size: -; D: TRBD1; V: TRBV19; CDR3: CASSIGQGTGAYGYTF; DNA: TGTGCCAGTAGTATTGGCCAAGGGACAGGGGCCTATGGCTACACCTTC
J: TRBJ2-5; length: 16; size: -; D: TRBD2; V: TRBV29-1; CDR3: CSARTSGGQLQETQYF; DNA: TGCAGCGCGCGGACTAGCGGGGGGCAGCTCCAAGAGACCCAGTACTTC
J: TRBJ2-1; length: 14; size: -; D: -; V: TRBV7-3; CDR3: CASSLRASFDEQFF; DNA: TGTGCCAGCAGCTTAAGGGCCAGCTTCGATGAGCAGTTCTTC
J: TRBJ2-2; length: 15; size: -; D: TRBD2; V: TRBV2; CDR3: CASSERLAGTGELFF; DNA: TGTGCCAGCAGTGAGCGACTAGCGGGAACCGGGGAGCTGTTTTTT
J: TRBJ1-2; length: 13; size: -; D: -; V: TRBV2; CDR3: CASSEVENYGYTF; DNA: TGTGCCAGCAGTGAAGTCGAGAACTATGGCTACACCTTC
J: TRBJ1-3; length: 14; size: -; D: -; V: TRBV14; CDR3: CASSQGLSGNTIYF; DNA: TGTGCCAGCAGCCAGGGGCTCTCTGGAAACACCATATATTTT
J: TRBJ1-2; length: 14; size: -; D: -; V: TRBV5-4; CDR3: CASSLDQGYNGYTF; DNA: TGTGCCAGCAGCTTGGATCAGGGGTACAATGGCTACACCTTC
J: TRBJ1-1; length: 15; size: -; D: -; V: TRBV9; CDR3: CASSVAPNRDTEAFF; DNA: TGTGCCAGCAGCGTAGCCCCCAACAGGGACACTGAAGCTTTCTTT
J: TRBJ2-7; length: 11; size: -; D: -; V: TRBV2; CDR3: CASSYRDEQYF; DNA: TGTGCCAGCAGTTACAGGGACGAGCAGTACTTC
J: TRBJ2-3; length: 11; size: -; D: -; V: TRBV20-1; CDR3: CSATDGDTQYF; DNA: TGCAGTGCTACAGACGGGGATACGCAGTATTTT
J: TRBJ2-7; length: 13; size: -; D: -; V: TRBV27; CDR3: CASSLGRAYEQYF; DNA: TGTGCCAGCAGTTTAGGCAGGGCCTACGAGCAGTACTTC
J: TRBJ2-7; length: 14; size: few; D: -; V: TRBV29-1; CDR3: CSVEDQSNSYEQYF; DNA: TGCAGCGTTGAAGACCAGTCCAACTCCTACGAGCAGTACTTC
J: TRBJ2-7; length: 13; size: -; D: TRBD1; V: TRBV7-9; CDR3: CASSTGVGDEQYF; DNA: TGTGCCAGCAGCACAGGGGTTGGAGACGAGCAGTACTTC
J: TRBJ1-2; length: 14; size: -; D: -; V: TRBV7-9; CDR3: CASSLAGTNYGYTF; DNA: TGTGCCAGCAGCTTAGCCGGGACTAACTATGGCTACACCTTC
J: TRBJ2-7; length: 13; size: -; D: TRBD1; V: TRBV6-1; CDR3: CASSRDRGYEQYF; DNA: TGTGCCAGCAGCAGGGACAGGGGATACGAGCAGTACTTC
J: TRBJ1-3; length: 17; size: -; D: TRBD1; V: TRBV5-1; CDR3: CASSLRQGQHSGNTIYF; DNA: TGCGCCAGCAGCTTGCGACAGGGGCAACACTCTGGAAACACCATATATTTT
J: TRBJ2-7; length: 14; size: -; D: TRBD2; V: TRBV5-1; CDR3: CASRLAGETYEQYF; DNA: TGCGCCAGCAGACTAGCGGGGGAGACCTACGAGCAGTACTTC
J: TRBJ2-7; length: 14; size: -; D: -; V: TRBV14; CDR3: CASSQGFGDYEQYF; DNA: TGTGCCAGCAGCCAAGGATTCGGAGACTACGAGCAGTACTTC
J: TRBJ2-3; length: 12; size: -; D: -; V: TRBV5-6; CDR3: CASSLTPDTQYF; DNA: TGTGCCAGCAGCCTGACTCCAGATACGCAGTATTTT
J: TRBJ2-1; length: 15; size: -; D: TRBD1; V: TRBV11-2; CDR3: CASRSPGTGGNEQFF; DNA: TGTGCCAGCAGATCCCCCGGGACAGGTGGCAATGAGCAGTTCTTC
J: TRBJ2-1; length: 16; size: once; D: TRBD1; V: TRBV27; CDR3: CASSLPGQGRRNEQFF; DNA: TGTGCCAGCAGTTTACCGGGACAGGGGCGCCGTAATGAGCAGTTCTTC
J: TRBJ2-6; length: 15; size: -; D: -; V: TRBV7-3; CDR3: CASSLVLSGANVLTF; DNA: TGTGCCAGCAGCTTAGTACTCTCTGGGGCCAACGTCCTGACTTTC
J: TRBJ2-1; length: 16; size: -; D: -; V: TRBV7-3; CDR3: CASSPRVSGSYNEQFF; DNA: TGTGCCAGCAGCCCCCGCGTTAGCGGCTCCTACAATGAGCAGTTCTTC
J: TRBJ2-3; length: 16; size: -; D: TRBD2; V: TRBV2; CDR3: CASSPGLAGGTDTQYF; DNA: TGTGCCAGCAGCCCTGGTCTAGCGGGGGGCACAGATACGCAGTATTTT
J: TRBJ1-1; length: 16; size: -; D: -; V: TRBV4-3; CDR3: CASSQGSQELNTEAFF; DNA: TGCGCCAGCAGCCAAGGTTCACAGGAGCTGAACACTGAAGCTTTCTTT
J: TRBJ2-3; length: 15; size: -; D: TRBD1; V: TRBV6-4; CDR3: CASRRDRGISDTQYF; DNA: TGTGCCAGCAGACGGGACAGGGGTATATCCGATACGCAGTATTTT
J: TRBJ1-1; length: 17; size: -; D: TRBD1; V: TRBV28; CDR3: CASSLWGQWELNTEAFF; DNA: TGTGCCAGCAGTTTATGGGGACAGTGGGAGCTTAACACTGAAGCTTTCTTT